This TCR beta chain was identified in a study of a mutant IDH1 vaccine in newly diagnosed glioma (dated by TCRdb to 2020 to 2023). With respect to the entire study: Patients received eight vaccinations in weeks 1, 3, 5, 7, 11, 15, 19 and 23, corresponding to visits V03 through V10. Of the approximately 33 treated patients, about 62% were male and approximately 38% were female, and a mean age of approximately 40 years was recorded. Prior to enrollment, standard therapy consisting of radiotherapy alone, temozolomide alone, or radiochemotherapy with temozolomide had been administered to patients, with the combination being received by most patients. For exploratory analyses, around 23 treated patients had longitudinal TCRB deep sequencing done wherever samples were available. In the chemotherapy-containing groups, vaccination started alongside temozolomide cycles, whereas in patients who had radiotherapy alone it started 4-6 weeks after radiotherapy. Six visits were used for peripheral blood collection: V03 (baseline), V05, V07, V10, V12 and V13.

The CDR3 contains 15 residues, cysteine and phenylalanine counted. The retained sequence is limited to the CDR3, 45 bases, with the frame set at the first base. CDR1 LNHDA and CDR2 SQIVND are derived from the germline V gene (reference sequence). V lost 4 bases and J lost 1 base; the stretch between them is 12 bases long. Sample time point, as interpreted from the label and publication: week 23, last vaccination. Each vaccine dose was 300 ug of a 20-mer mutant IDH1 peptide in Montanide, given subcutaneously with topical imiquimod. All donors had newly diagnosed IDH1-mutant astrocytomas of WHO grade 3 or 4 that showed loss of nuclear ATRX. The samples were drawn from NOA16, a multicentre, single-arm, open-label phase I trial in Germany that tested a mutant IDH1 peptide vaccine in humans for the first time. The DNeasy Blood and Tissue Kit was used to extract genomic DNA from EDTA blood for TCRB sequencing.

Summary of the overall study and its limitations: Availability determined which PBMC samples were chosen for TCRB deep sequencing. Changes in the top peripheral T cell clonotypes picked up by TCRB sequencing did not appear to be linked to pseudoprogression. The authors stated that sample limitations prevented analyses of patient blood samples from being reproduced. Vaccine-induced immune responses across multiple MHC alleles were detected in 93.3% of patients.

Preparation of the library involved the immunoSEQ multiplex PCR assay. Rearranged TCR beta chain sequences were amplified with the hsTCRB Kit following the manufacturer's protocol. Sequencing of TCRB libraries was carried out on an Illumina MiSeq. Per the original workflow: Demultiplexing, trimming and gene mapping were performed with the kit vendor's proprietary platform. Not all clones reach the TCRdb copy of this immuneACCESS table, which keeps in-frame sequences only. Checked studies attribute under half of the gap to unresolved V genes and leave the rest unexplained. V, J and clone size derive from that table, while D and trimming were established from the DNA sequence. This sample lists under 13,000 clones; more than 70% were detected once. The top ten clonotypes cover around 4.9% of the sample. A remark on this clone: Its cognate antigen has yet to be identified. Per-nucleotide qualities are absent, and no much larger clonotype sits a single base away.

This sequence was found in a middle-aged woman with glioma. Some clones in this sample may be carry-over from other donors' samples. The V and J genes are TRBV19 and TRBJ2-3, with the D gene uncertain. The input for sequencing was PBMCs, taken from a glioma patient whose treatment included an IDH1 peptide vaccine. The DNA reads TGTGCCAGTAGTAGACTGCCTGGCGGCACAGATACGCAGTATTTT. This is translated as CASSRLPGGTDTQYF.